This T cell receptor beta chain is from a study of cytomegalovirus exposure and HLA in healthy donors. Findings of the study overall: Analyses of presence/absence relied on an assumption of roughly uniform sequencing depth across donors. Earlier analysis yielded a pattern in which most TCR beta V segments were productive about 90% or about 30% of the time.

Germline V gene data show CDR1 as SGHTA and CDR2 as FQGNSA. The length of the CDR3 is 16 residues. V was pared by 5 bases and J by 0 bases, with 16 bases between. In this sample, this clone turned up once. Antigen: not known. Primers: 60 Vbeta forward and 13 Jbeta reverse. Sequenced by immunoSEQ multiplex PCR; TCRdb stores in-frame clones only, minus some. The repertoire holds about 150,000 clones, with approximately 74% as singletons. The genes are TRBV7-2 and TRBJ1-1; unclear D gene. The receptor was derived from a man between 25 and 39 years old in good health and CMV-seronegative. Material: PBMCs. The CDR3 is CASSQSLLVMNTEAFF. DNA of the CDR3: TGTGCCAGCAGCCAATCCTTACTAGTAATGAACACTGAAGCTTTCTTT.